This note documents a single TCR beta chain sequence. No antigen is known for it. This cohort consisted of healthy bone marrow donors. This sample is drawn from a study of cytomegalovirus exposure and HLA in healthy donors. Regarding the study as a whole: The study assumed roughly uniform donor sequencing depth for presence/absence analyses.

Primers included in the PCR were 60 Vbeta and 13 Jbeta primers. TCRdb keeps only in-frame clones here, not all; method: immunoSEQ multiplex PCR. The sample holds over 150,000 clones; 65% to 80% are singletons and the top ten take about 2.7%. The CDR3 length is 13 residues. Germline V gene lookup returns CDR1 MNHEY and CDR2 SMNVEV (reference sequence). After removal of 5 bases from V and 5 bases from J, the junction contained 3 bases not matched to a gene. This chain links TRBV27 with TRBJ2-5; 9 bases map to TRBD1. This TCR was recovered from a woman aged 50 to 60 in good health and CMV-seropositive. Sequencing was carried out using PBMCs. CDR3 nucleotides: TGTGCCAGCAGTACAGGGGGCCGGGAGACCCAGTACTTC. Translated: CASSTGGRETQYF.